These T cell receptor beta chains were read from a single sample in a study of blood T cell repertoires in COVID-19. Only in-frame clones appear in the TCRdb table, and some are missing; sequencing was by immunoSEQ multiplex PCR. Of 30,000 to 50,000 clones listed, 85% to 90% are singletons. What was sequenced was peripheral blood. The origin of the receptors is a man over 45 with active or convalescent COVID-19. Each CDR3 is given with its conserved first and last residue. D genes are given only for firm matches. Size values are once, few and many counts, or a class for expanded clones, and some rows have none.

TRBD2 | - | TRBJ2-7 | TRBV10-3 | 17 | TGTGCCATCAGTGAGTCGCTTGGAAGCGGGAGATCCAACGAGCAGTACTTC | CAISESLGSGRSNEQYF
TRBD2 | many | TRBJ2-7 | TRBV10-3 | 14 | TGTGCCACCGCAACCGGGACTAACCCCTACGAGCAGTACTTC | CATATGTNPYEQYF
TRBD2 | - | TRBJ2-1 | TRBV4-2 | 17 | TGTGCCAGCAGCCAAGATCTATCTAGCGGGAGCTACAATGAGCAGTTCTTC | CASSQDLSSGSYNEQFF
TRBD2 | - | TRBJ2-1 | TRBV7-7 | 15 | TGTGCCAGCAGTCCGTCTAGCGGGAGTGGCAATGAGCAGTTCTTC | CASSPSSGSGNEQFF
TRBD1 | - | TRBJ1-1 | TRBV9 | 17 | TGTGCCAGCAGTACATCCGGGACAGGGAGTGGGATATCTGAAGCTTTCTTT | CASSTSGTGSGISEAFF
- | - | TRBJ1-1 | TRBV27 | 9 | TGTGCCAGCAGTTTAAGACAGCTCTTT | CASSLRQLF
- | - | TRBJ1-1 | TRBV18 | 14 | TGTGCCAGCTCACCACCATTCGACAGCCCTGAAGCTTTCTTT | CASSPPFDSPEAFF
- | - | TRBJ1-3 | TRBV5-1 | 15 | TGCGCCAGCAGCCAAGCACAGGGTTCTGGAAACACCATATATTTT | CASSQAQGSGNTIYF
- | - | TRBJ2-3 | TRBV9 | 13 | TGTGCCAGCAGCGTAGACCTAGCCGATACGCAGTATTTT | CASSVDLADTQYF
TRBD1 | - | TRBJ1-6 | TRBV9 | 17 | TGTGCCAGCAGCGTCATGGACAGGGTATTGTATAATTCACCCCTCCACTTT | CASSVMDRVLYNSPLHF
TRBD1 | - | TRBJ1-5 | TRBV30 | 15 | TGTGCCTGGAGTGCGCAGGGGGCGAGCAATCAGCCCCAGCATTTT | CAWSAQGASNQPQHF
TRBD1 | - | TRBJ2-3 | TRBV27 | 15 | TGTGCCAGCAAAGGCGGACAGGGGGTTGCAGATACGCAGTATTTT | CASKGGQGVADTQYF
- | - | TRBJ2-1 | TRBV5-1 | 12 | TGCGCCAGCAGCCCACAGGCTAATGAGCAGTTCTTC | CASSPQANEQFF
TRBD2 | - | TRBJ2-7 | TRBV14 | 15 | TGTGCCAGCAGCCAAGATGGACTAGCGGGAGTTAAGCAGTACTTC | CASSQDGLAGVKQYF
TRBD1 | - | TRBJ2-5 | TRBV29-1 | 15 | TGCAGCGTTGAATCCCCGGGACAGAATGAAGAGACCCAGTACTTC | CSVESPGQNEETQYF
- | - | TRBJ1-4 | TRBV25-1 | 14 | TGTGCCAGCAGTGAGGAGGGGCCGGCTGAAAAACTGTTTTTT | CASSEEGPAEKLFF
- | - | TRBJ1-5 | TRBV16 | 17 | TGTGCCAGCATAAGTAACGTCGGGTCCCCAGGGGATCAGCCCCAGCATTTT | CASISNVGSPGDQPQHF
- | - | TRBJ2-5 | TRBV27 | 17 | TGTGCCAGCAGTTATGAATTTCCTAGCGGGACAGGAAAGACCCAGTACTTC | CASSYEFPSGTGKTQYF
- | - | TRBJ2-7 | TRBV14 | 12 | TGTGCCAGCAGCCCACGGTGGTCCGAGCAGTACTTC | CASSPRWSEQYF
- | - | TRBJ2-7 | TRBV29-1 | 12 | TGCAGCGTTTCCTACGGCGGCTACGAGCAGTACTTC | CSVSYGGYEQYF
- | - | TRBJ2-6 | TRBV2 | 14 | TGTGCCAGCAGTTACAGCTCTGGGGCCAACGTCCTGACTTTC | CASSYSSGANVLTF
- | few | TRBJ1-1 | TRBV10-1 | 14 | TGCGCCAGCAAAGATAACTTAATGAACACTGAAGCTTTCTTT | CASKDNLMNTEAFF
- | - | TRBJ2-5 | TRBV4-1 | 14 | TGCGCCAGCAGCCAAGGGGCAGCCGTAGAGACCCAGTACTTC | CASSQGAAVETQYF
- | - | TRBJ1-3 | TRBV5-1 | 18 | TGCGCCAGCAGCTTGGCCTTGGGGCAGCGCTCCTCTGGAAACACCATATATTTT | CASSLALGQRSSGNTIYF
TRBD2 | - | TRBJ2-1 | TRBV28 | 14 | TGTGCCAGCAGTCCGGGGGGCTCCTACAATGAGCAGTTCTTC | CASSPGGSYNEQFF
- | - | TRBJ2-2 | TRBV1 | 15 | TGCACCAGCAGCCTAGGACAGGAGGTAGGCGGGGAGCTGTTTTTT | CTSSLGQEVGGELFF
TRBD1 | - | TRBJ1-2 | TRBV6-5 | 14 | TGTGCCAGCAGTTACGGGGCAGGGGGAAATGGCTACACCTTC | CASSYGAGGNGYTF
- | few | TRBJ2-1 | TRBV19 | 15 | TGTGCCAGTAGTATCGAAGGGACAACCTACAATGAGCAGTTCTTC | CASSIEGTTYNEQFF
- | - | TRBJ1-5 | TRBV10-2 | 17 | TGCGCCAGCAGTGAGTCCCGACAGGCTTATAGCAATCAGCCCCAGCATTTT | CASSESRQAYSNQPQHF
TRBD1 | - | TRBJ1-1 | TRBV19 | 13 | TGTGCCAGTAGTAGGGGACAGGCCACTGAAGCTTTCTTT | CASSRGQATEAFF
- | - | TRBJ1-1 | TRBV25-1 | 14 | TGTGCCAGCAAAAAACAGGGTTTGAACACTGAAGCTTTCTTT | CASKKQGLNTEAFF
- | - | TRBJ1-5 | TRBV2 | 16 | TGTGCCAGCACCCCGCGGGGCGGCTACGGCAATCAGCCCCAGCATTTT | CASTPRGGYGNQPQHF
- | - | TRBJ1-2 | TRBV7-9 | 14 | TGTGCCAGCAGCTTAGAAGTCGCAGGGCGGAGCTACACCTTC | CASSLEVAGRSYTF
TRBD1 | once | TRBJ1-2 | TRBV3-1/TRBV3-2 | 15 | TGTGCCAGCAGCCACGGGGACAGGGATTCCTATGGCTACACCTTC | CASSHGDRDSYGYTF
TRBD1 | - | TRBJ1-1 | TRBV3-1/TRBV3-2 | 12 | TGTGCCAGCAGCCGAGGGACAGGGAAAGCTTTCTTT | CASSRGTGKAFF
TRBD2 | few | TRBJ2-3 | TRBV9 | 16 | TGTGCCAGCAGCGTACTAGCGGGAGGGTTGGCAGATACGCAGTATTTT | CASSVLAGGLADTQYF
- | - | TRBJ2-1 | TRBV5-1 | 13 | TGCGCCAGCAGGCGCAGGGACTACAATGAGCAGTTCTTC | CASRRRDYNEQFF
- | - | TRBJ1-4 | TRBV19 | 16 | TGTGCCAGTACCCTCGGACAGACAAGAAACACGGAAAAACTGTTTTTT | CASTLGQTRNTEKLFF
TRBD1 | - | TRBJ2-2 | TRBV7-8 | 19 | TGTGCCAGCAGCTTACCCCCCGGGACAGGGAAATTCCGGACCGGGGAGCTGTTTTTT | CASSLPPGTGKFRTGELFF
TRBD2 | - | TRBJ2-3 | TRBV5-4 | 16 | TGTGCCAGCAGGCCATATAGCGGGGCGAGCACAGATACGCAGTATTTT | CASRPYSGASTDTQYF
- | - | TRBJ1-6 | TRBV18 | 15 | TGTGCCAGCTCACGCCGACAGGCCGATAATTCACCCCTCCACTTT | CASSRRQADNSPLHF
- | - | TRBJ1-1 | TRBV5-4 | 13 | TGTGCCAGCAGTTTCGCGGGGGGAACTGAAGCTTTCTTT | CASSFAGGTEAFF
- | - | TRBJ2-2 | TRBV4-1 | 13 | TGCGCCAGCAGTGAGCTGCCCCCCGGGGAGCTGTTTTTT | CASSELPPGELFF
TRBD2 | once | TRBJ2-3 | TRBV19 | 13 | TGTGCCAGTAAGGAGCGGGAGATAGATACGCAGTATTTT | CASKEREIDTQYF
- | - | TRBJ2-1 | TRBV18 | 13 | TGTGCCAGCTCACCTTGGGCCGGCAATGAGCAGTTCTTC | CASSPWAGNEQFF